The next 20 T cell receptor beta chains were all read from a single sample in a study of T cell changes during pregnancy in multiple sclerosis. Produced via immunoSEQ multiplex PCR; TCRdb's table is partial and in-frame only. The sample yields 40,000 to 60,000 clones, 90% seen once. Specimen: peripheral blood, collected in the first trimester of pregnancy. These receptors were obtained from a female donor in good health, enrolled as a control in a pregnancy study.

The chain has TRBV9 and TRBJ2-1; TRBD1 matches 10 bases. There are 16 residues in the CDR3. Germline V lookup: CDR1 SGDLS, CDR2 YYNGEE. Trimming took 4 bases from V and 5 from J; bases not matched to a gene: 9. CDR3 in amino acids: CASSRTWDRGHNEQFF. For the CDR3, the DNA is TGTGCCAGCAGCCGCACCTGGGACAGGGGCCACAATGAGCAGTTCTTC.

The genes are TRBV29-1 and TRBJ2-5; perhaps TRBD2 as D (6 bases). CDR1 and CDR2 from the germline V gene are SQVTM and ANQGSEA. V dropped 7 bases and J dropped 3 bases, with 21 bases sitting between them. This CDR3 is 15 amino acids long. CDR3 protein: CSADTSLGTKETQYF. In nucleotides, the CDR3 is TGCAGCGCCGACACTAGCTTAGGAACCAAAGAGACCCAGTACTTC. The full variable domain, with the rest looked up from reference TRBV29-1 and TRBJ2-5, is SAVISQKPSRDICQRGTSLTIQCQVDSQVTMMFWYRQQPGQSLTLIATANQGSEATYESGFVIDKFPISRPNLTFSTLTVSNMSPEDSSIYLCSADTSLGTKETQYFGPGTRLLVL.

The rearrangement joins TRBV5-1 to TRBJ2-1, with a weak D call TRBD2 (6 bases). Germline V gives CDR1 SGHRS, CDR2 YFSETQ. V shed 4 bases and J shed 0 bases, with 11 bases lying between them. CDR3 length: 15 amino acids. CDR3 in amino acids: CASSRDSSSYNEQFF. CDR3 in DNA: TGCGCCAGCAGCCGGGACTCCAGCTCCTACAATGAGCAGTTCTTC. Combining the CDR3 with reference TRBV5-1 and TRBJ2-1 gives the whole variable domain KAGVTQTPRYLIKTRGQQVTLSCSPISGHRSVSWYQQTPGQGLQFLFEYFSETQRNKGNFPGRFSGRQFSNSRSEMNVSTLELGDSALYLCASSRDSSSYNEQFFGPGTRLTVL.

The sample holds one count of this clone. CDR3 protein: CAVTGTGGSYEQYF. CDR3 bases: TGTGCCGTCACCGGGACAGGGGGCTCCTACGAGCAGTACTTC. This sequence joins TRBV28 and TRBJ2-7, with 11 bases identical to TRBD1. The CDR3 sequence is 14 residues long. J gave up 0 bases and V 11 bases, and 6 bases lay outside the gene matches. Germline assignment: CDR1 MDHEN and CDR2 SYDVKM.

This chain uses TRBV18 with TRBJ1-2; 8 bases are shared with TRBD1. The CDR3 sequence is 14 residues long. In germline, CDR1 is KGHSH, CDR2 LQKENI. Trimming took 6 bases from V and 2 from J; bases not matched to a gene: 5. The CDR3 here is CASSPGQDNYGYTF. Here the CDR3 DNA reads TGTGCCAGCTCCCCGGGACAGGACAACTATGGCTACACCTTC.

V is TRBV7-3 and J is TRBJ2-1; TRBD2 agrees at 14 bases. In germline, CDR1 is SGHTA, CDR2 FQGTGA. CDR3 length equals 16 residues. The J segment lost 7 bases and the V segment lost 5 bases, leaving 7 bases of the junction unmatched. CDR3 bases: TGTGCCAGCAGCCTAGGACTAGCGGGAGGCAGGAATGAGCAGTTCTTC. It yields the protein CASSLGLAGGRNEQFF.

The gene calls are TRBV9 and TRBJ2-5; TRBD2 matches at 11 bases. The DNA end is more similar to TRBJ2-7, so the J call may be wrong. CDR3 length: 14 amino acids. Germline V gene data show CDR1 as SGDLS and CDR2 as YYNGEE. CDR3 coding DNA: TGTGCCAGCAGCTCCGGGACTAGCGGCTACGAGCAGTACTTC. Protein product: CASSSGTSGYEQYF.

The genes are TRBV5-1 and TRBJ2-3; 9 bases are shared with TRBD1. V lost 4 bases to trimming and J lost 3 bases; unmatched junction nucleotides: 9. The CDR3 consists of 16 residues. Germline assignment: CDR1 SGHRS and CDR2 YFSETQ. The CDR3 spells CASSLLRDRVTDTQYF. The CDR3 nucleotides read TGCGCCAGCAGCCTCCTCCGGGACAGGGTGACAGATACGCAGTATTTT.

This clone was seen a single time. V is TRBV12-2 and J is TRBJ2-1; TRBD2 reflects the table's D call only, with no check against the DNA. TRBV12-2 is reported as a pseudogene. This CDR3 has 19 residues. CDR3 coding DNA: TGTGCAAGTCGCTTAGGTCCAGCGGGAGGGCCCGATTCCTACAATGAGCAGTTCTTC. Its protein is CASRLGPAGGPDSYNEQFF.

V is TRBV6-5 and J is TRBJ1-1, with TRBD1 matching over 11 bases. V was clipped by 2 bases and J by 1 base; unmatched bases: 3. Germline V gene lookup returns CDR1 MNHEY and CDR2 SVGAGI. This CDR3 is 16 amino acids long. The CDR3: CASSYGTGGGNTEAFF. In DNA, the CDR3 is TGTGCCAGCAGTTACGGGACAGGGGGGGGGAACACTGAAGCTTTCTTT.

The J gene is TRBJ2-7, the V gene TRBV25-1; 7 bases are a match to TRBD1. V was pared by 7 bases and J by 0 bases, with 6 bases of the junction left unmatched. The CDR3 consists of 14 residues. Per germline, CDR1 MGHDK and CDR2 SYGVNS. CDR3 coding DNA: TGTGCCAGCATAGGGACAGCGAGCTCCTACGAGCAGTACTTC. Its translation: CASIGTASSYEQYF.

This clone was picked up one time. This chain links TRBV18 with TRBJ2-7, with D possibly being TRBD1 (5 bases). The ends were cut back, 0 bases at V and 3 bases at J, with 12 bases in the middle. The CDR3 extends over 15 amino acids. Germline CDR1 reads KGHSH; CDR2 reads LQKENI. This CDR3 is CASSPPSRVGYEQYF. The DNA for the CDR3 is TGTGCCAGCTCACCACCGAGCAGGGTGGGCTACGAGCAGTACTTC.

This rearrangement joins TRBV28 to TRBJ2-1, with unresolved D. CDR1 is MDHEN and CDR2 is SYDVKM in the germline V gene. The length of the CDR3 is 12 residues. Trimming pared 4 bases from V and 6 bases from J, leaving 7 bases between. The CDR3 sequence is CASSSTGNEQFF. Written as DNA, the CDR3 is TGTGCCAGCAGTTCAACTGGCAATGAGCAGTTCTTC.

The CDR3 loop is CASSGPGLSPLHF. The CDR3 DNA reads TGTGCCAGCAGTGGTCCAGGGCTTTCACCCCTCCACTTT. This chain joins TRBV25-1 and TRBJ1-6; D may be TRBD1 (5 bases). V lost 4 bases and J lost 9, with 10 bases in between. Germline CDR1 and CDR2: MGHDK and SYGVNS. This CDR3 has 13 residues.

The chain has TRBV6-1 and TRBJ1-5; no clear D gene. Trimming took 3 bases from V and 6 from J, leaving 9 bases between them. The CDR3 runs to 13 residues. Germline-derived CDR1 and CDR2 are MNHNS and SASEGT. The CDR3 sequence: CASSDAILQPQHF. The CDR3 bases are TGTGCCAGCAGTGACGCGATCCTTCAGCCCCAGCATTTT.

This clone was counted a single time. The rearrangement links TRBV5-6 to TRBJ1-2; weak D call: TRBD1 (5 bases). The CDR3 spans 14 residues. Between the trimmed V and J ends, which lost 4 bases and 4 bases, there was a span of 14 bases. Germline CDR1 is SGHDT and CDR2 is YYEEEE. CDR3 nucleotide sequence: TGTGCCAGCAGCACTCGACGGGGGAGCTATGGCTACACCTTC. It is translated as CASSTRRGSYGYTF.

The chain combines TRBV9 with TRBJ1-1; 8 nucleotides match TRBD1. Germline lookup yields CDR1 SGDLS and CDR2 YYNGEE. V gave up 0 bases and J gave up 0 bases; unmatched junction bases: 7. The CDR3 extends over 17 amino acids. The CDR3, as DNA: TGTGCCAGCAGCGTAGCTGGGCAGGGGGCAATGAACACTGAAGCTTTCTTT. Protein product: CASSVAGQGAMNTEAFF.

Sample share makes this clone medium-sized (0.01 to 0.1%). V is TRBV11-2 and J is TRBJ2-7; 10 positions match TRBD2. Germline assignment: CDR1 SGHAT and CDR2 FQNNGV. CDR3 size: 15 residues. V dropped 4 bases and J dropped 3; count of bases not matched to a gene: 6. The CDR3 sequence: CASSSGSGGFYEQYF. For the CDR3, the DNA is TGTGCCAGCAGCTCCGGTAGCGGGGGGTTCTACGAGCAGTACTTC.

The chain joins TRBV19 to TRBJ2-5; possible D gene TRBD1, 5 bases. Germline V lookup: CDR1 LNHDA, CDR2 SQIVND (reference sequence). V lost 5 bases, J lost 3 bases, and 13 bases lay in between. There are 14 residues in the CDR3. The chain's CDR3 is CASSSGRREETQYF. Written as DNA, the CDR3 is TGTGCCAGTAGTTCAGGCCGCAGGGAAGAGACCCAGTACTTC. Variable domain in full (rest from reference TRBV19 and TRBJ2-5): DGGITQSPKYLFRKEGQNVTLSCEQNLNHDAMYWYRQDPGQGLRLIYYSQIVNDFQKGDIAEGYSVSREKKESFPLTVTSAQKNPTAFYLCASSSGRREETQYFGPGTRLLVL.

The chain joins TRBV6-5 to TRBJ1-2; D gene unclear. The CDR3 is 13 amino acids. Deletions cut 2 bases from V and 4 bases from J, with 8 bases between. Germline V CDR1 and CDR2: MNHEY, SVGAGI. CDR3 in amino acids: CASSYGLFYGYTF. The DNA for the CDR3 is TGTGCCAGCAGTTACGGGCTCTTCTATGGCTACACCTTC.